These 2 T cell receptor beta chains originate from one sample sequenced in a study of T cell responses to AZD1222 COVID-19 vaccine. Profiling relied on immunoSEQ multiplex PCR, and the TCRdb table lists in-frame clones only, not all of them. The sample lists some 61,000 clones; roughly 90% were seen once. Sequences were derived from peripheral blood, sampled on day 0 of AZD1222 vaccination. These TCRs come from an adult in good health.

CDR3 region: CASSQQEREVIYEQYF. The CDR3, as DNA: TGTGCCAGCAGCCAACAAGAGCGGGAGGTTATATACGAGCAGTACTTC. This rearrangement joins TRBV4-2 to TRBJ2-7, with 9 positions matching TRBD2. The CDR3 runs 16 residues. In germline, CDR1 is LGHNA, CDR2 YNFKEQ. Trimming at V came to 2 bases and at J to 4 bases, leaving 9 bases not matched to a gene.

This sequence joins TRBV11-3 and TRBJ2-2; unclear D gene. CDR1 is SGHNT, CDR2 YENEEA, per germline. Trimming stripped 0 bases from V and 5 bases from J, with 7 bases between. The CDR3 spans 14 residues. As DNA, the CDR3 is TGTGCCAGCAGCTTAGATCCCTCGACCGGGGAGCTGTTTTTT. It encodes CASSLDPSTGELFF.